This TCR beta chain was found in a study of blood T cells in healthy people across ages. This clonotype occurred a few times. It was with a sample-barcoded 5' primer and a J-beta primer mix that a second PCR of roughly 7 to 12 cycles was run. TCRdb used MiXCR to reprocess the 5' RACE reads, holding one entry per CDR3 protein. The top ten clones hold over 2.5% of a sample with some 850,000 distinct CDR3 sequences, 20% to 30% of them seen once. V lost 7 bases, J lost 13 bases, and 13 bases lay in between. This CDR3 contains 11 residues. The data were also submitted as part of a second study, on T cells of mothers and their children.

The chain recombines TRBV12-3 or TRBV12-4 with TRBJ1-4; D possibly corresponds to TRBD1 (6 bases). Sequenced: blood. This TCR was recovered from a boy between 5 and 17 years old in good health. CDR3 DNA: TGTGCCAGCACCTCAAGGGGGACACTGTTTTTT. Translating gives CASTSRGTLFF.